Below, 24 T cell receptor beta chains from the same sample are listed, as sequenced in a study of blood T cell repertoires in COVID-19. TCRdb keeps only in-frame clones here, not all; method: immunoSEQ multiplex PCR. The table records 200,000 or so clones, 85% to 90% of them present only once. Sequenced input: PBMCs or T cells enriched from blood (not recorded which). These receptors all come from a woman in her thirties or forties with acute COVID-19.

The CDR3 sequence is CASSSGANTGELFF. In DNA, the CDR3 is TGCGCCAGCAGCTCAGGGGCCAACACCGGGGAGCTGTTTTTT. The genes are TRBV5-1 and TRBJ2-2, with D possibly being TRBD1 (6 bases). Between the trimmed V and J ends, which lost 3 bases and 2 bases, there was a span of 8 bases. Looked up from germline, CDR1 is SGHRS and CDR2 is YFSETQ. The CDR3 totals 14 residues. Using reference TRBV5-1 and TRBJ2-2 for the parts outside the CDR3, the full variable domain is KAGVTQTPRYLIKTRGQQVTLSCSPISGHRSVSWYQQTPGQGLQFLFEYFSETQRNKGNFPGRFSGRQFSNSRSEMNVSTLELGDSALYLCASSSGANTGELFFGEGSRLTVL.

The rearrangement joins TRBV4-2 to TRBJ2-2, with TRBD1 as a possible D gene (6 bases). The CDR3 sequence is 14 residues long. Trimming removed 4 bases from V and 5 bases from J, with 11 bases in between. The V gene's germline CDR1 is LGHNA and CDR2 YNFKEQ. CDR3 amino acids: CASSPRGGTGELFF. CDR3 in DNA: TGTGCCAGCAGCCCCAGAGGGGGAACCGGGGAGCTGTTTTTT.

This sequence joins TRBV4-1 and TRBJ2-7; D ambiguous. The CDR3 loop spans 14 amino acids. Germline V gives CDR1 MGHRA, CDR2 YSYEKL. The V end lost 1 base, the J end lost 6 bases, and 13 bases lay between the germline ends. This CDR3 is CASSQALVSGEQYF. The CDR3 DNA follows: TGCGCCAGCAGCCAAGCCTTAGTTAGTGGCGAGCAGTACTTC.

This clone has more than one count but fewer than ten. The CDR3 region is CASSFGPTGGDSTDTQYF. The DNA for the CDR3 is TGTGCCAGCAGTTTTGGTCCCACAGGGGGCGATAGCACAGATACGCAGTATTTT. V gene TRBV2 combines with J gene TRBJ2-3, with TRBD1 matching over 9 bases. This CDR3 comprises 18 residues. Germline V gene lookup returns CDR1 SNHLY and CDR2 FYNNEI. V lost 5 bases and J lost 0; bases outside the gene matches: 12. The full variable domain, rest sourced from reference TRBV2 and TRBJ2-3, is EPEVTQTPSHQVTQMGQEVILRCVPISNHLYFYWYRQILGQKVEFLVSFYNNEISEKSEIFDDQFSVERPDGSNFTLKIRSTKLEDSAMYFCASSFGPTGGDSTDTQYFGPGTRLTVL.

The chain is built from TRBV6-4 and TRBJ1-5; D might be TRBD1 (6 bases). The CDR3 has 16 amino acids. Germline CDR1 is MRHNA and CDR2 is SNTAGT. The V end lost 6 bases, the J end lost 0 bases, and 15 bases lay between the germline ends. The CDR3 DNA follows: TGTGCCAGCAGCTTAGACGGACAGCATAGCAATCAGCCCCAGCATTTT. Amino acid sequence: CASSLDGQHSNQPQHF.

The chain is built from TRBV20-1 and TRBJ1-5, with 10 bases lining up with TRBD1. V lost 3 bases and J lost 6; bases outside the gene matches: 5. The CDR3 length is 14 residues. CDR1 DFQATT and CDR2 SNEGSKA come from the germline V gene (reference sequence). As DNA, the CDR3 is TGCAGTGCTAGTCGACAGGGGGCCGCTCAGCCCCAGCATTTT. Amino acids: CSASRQGAAQPQHF.

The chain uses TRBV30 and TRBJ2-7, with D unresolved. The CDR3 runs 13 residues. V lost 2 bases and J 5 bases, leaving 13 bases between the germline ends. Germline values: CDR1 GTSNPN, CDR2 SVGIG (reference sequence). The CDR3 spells CAWSFAKFDEQYF. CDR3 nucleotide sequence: TGTGCCTGGAGTTTTGCTAAATTCGACGAGCAGTACTTC. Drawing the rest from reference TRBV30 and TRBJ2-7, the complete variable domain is SQTIHQWPATLVQPVGSPLSLECTVEGTSNPNLYWYRQAAGRGLQLLFYSVGIGQISSEVPQNLSASRPQDRQFILSSKKLLLSDSGFYLCAWSFAKFDEQYFGPGTRLTVT.

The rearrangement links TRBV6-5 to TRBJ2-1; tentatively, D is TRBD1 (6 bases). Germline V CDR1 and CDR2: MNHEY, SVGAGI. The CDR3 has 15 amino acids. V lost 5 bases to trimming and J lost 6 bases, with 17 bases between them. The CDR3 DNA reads TGTGCCAGCAGTCTGGGGACACTTACATTCAATGAGCAGTTCTTC. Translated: CASSLGTLTFNEQFF.

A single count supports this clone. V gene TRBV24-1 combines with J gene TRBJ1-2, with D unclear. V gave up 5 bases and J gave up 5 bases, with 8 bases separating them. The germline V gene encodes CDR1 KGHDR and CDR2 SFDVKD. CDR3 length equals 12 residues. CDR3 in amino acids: CATSVGGYGYTF. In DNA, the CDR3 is TGTGCCACCAGTGTTGGAGGGTATGGCTACACCTTC.

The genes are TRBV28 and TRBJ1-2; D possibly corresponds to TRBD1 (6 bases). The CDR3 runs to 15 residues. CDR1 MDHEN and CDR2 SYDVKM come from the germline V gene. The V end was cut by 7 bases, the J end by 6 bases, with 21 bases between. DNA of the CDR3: TGTGCCAGCACCGGTGGGGGGGCTGGGTCTCATGGCTACACCTTC. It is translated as CASTGGGAGSHGYTF.

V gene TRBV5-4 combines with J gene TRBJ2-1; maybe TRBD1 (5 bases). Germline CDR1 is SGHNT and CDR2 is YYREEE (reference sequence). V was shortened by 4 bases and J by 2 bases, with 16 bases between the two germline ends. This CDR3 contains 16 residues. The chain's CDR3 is CASSSPEAGTYNEQFF. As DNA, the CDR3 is TGTGCCAGCAGCAGCCCCGAGGCAGGGACCTACAATGAGCAGTTCTTC.

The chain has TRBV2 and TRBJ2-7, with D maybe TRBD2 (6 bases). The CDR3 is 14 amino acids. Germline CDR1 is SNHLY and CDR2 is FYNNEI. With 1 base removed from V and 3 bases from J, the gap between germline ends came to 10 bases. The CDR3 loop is CASSEDGSGYEQYF. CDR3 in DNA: TGTGCCAGCAGTGAAGACGGGAGTGGCTACGAGCAGTACTTC.

Here the CDR3 reads CSVRDQRGGSETQYF. The CDR3 nucleotides are TGCAGCGTCCGCGACCAGCGGGGGGGATCAGAGACCCAGTACTTC. This chain connects TRBV29-1 to TRBJ2-5; 10 nucleotides align to TRBD2. This CDR3 contains 15 residues. Germline lookup yields CDR1 SQVTM and CDR2 ANQGSEA. J was trimmed by 4 bases and V by 6 bases; bases with no gene match: 11.

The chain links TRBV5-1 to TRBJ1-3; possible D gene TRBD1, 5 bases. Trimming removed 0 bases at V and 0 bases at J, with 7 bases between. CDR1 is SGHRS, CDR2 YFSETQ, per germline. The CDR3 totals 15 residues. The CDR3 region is CASSLGTSSGNTIYF. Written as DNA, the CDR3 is TGCGCCAGCAGCTTGGGGACAAGCTCTGGAAACACCATATATTTT.

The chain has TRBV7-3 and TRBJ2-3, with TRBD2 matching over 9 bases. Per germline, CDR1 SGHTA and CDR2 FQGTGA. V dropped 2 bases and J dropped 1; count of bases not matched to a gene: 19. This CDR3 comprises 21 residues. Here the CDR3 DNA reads TGTGCCAGCAGCTTATCTGCCCCCCAGGGTGGAGCGGGGGGTGGCACAGATACGCAGTATTTT. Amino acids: CASSLSAPQGGAGGGTDTQYF.

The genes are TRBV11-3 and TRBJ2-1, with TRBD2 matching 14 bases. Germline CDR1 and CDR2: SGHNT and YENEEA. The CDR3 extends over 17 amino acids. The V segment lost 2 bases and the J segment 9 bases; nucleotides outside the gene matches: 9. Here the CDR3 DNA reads TGTGCCAGCAGCTTAACAAAGGGACTAGCGGGAGTTCGTGAGCAGTTCTTC. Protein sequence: CASSLTKGLAGVREQFF.

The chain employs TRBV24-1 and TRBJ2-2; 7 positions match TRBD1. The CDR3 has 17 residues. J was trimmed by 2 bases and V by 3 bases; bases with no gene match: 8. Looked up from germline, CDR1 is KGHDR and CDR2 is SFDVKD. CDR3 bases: TGTGCCACCAGTGATACCACCGGGACAGCAAACACCGGGGAGCTGTTTTTT. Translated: CATSDTTGTANTGELFF.

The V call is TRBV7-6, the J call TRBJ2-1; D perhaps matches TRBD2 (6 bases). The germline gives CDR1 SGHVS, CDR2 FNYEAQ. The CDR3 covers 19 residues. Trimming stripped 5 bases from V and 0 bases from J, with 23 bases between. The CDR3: CASSASGGFAVSSYNEQFF. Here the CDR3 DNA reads TGTGCCAGCAGCGCCTCTGGGGGGTTTGCGGTAAGCTCCTACAATGAGCAGTTCTTC.

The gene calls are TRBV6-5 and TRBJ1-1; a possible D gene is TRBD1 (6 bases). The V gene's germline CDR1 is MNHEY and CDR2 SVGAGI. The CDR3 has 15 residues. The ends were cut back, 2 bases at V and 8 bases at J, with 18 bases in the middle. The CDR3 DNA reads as TGTGCCAGCAGTTACGGTGGGACACTCCAAACGGAAGCTTTCTTT. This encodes CASSYGGTLQTEAFF.

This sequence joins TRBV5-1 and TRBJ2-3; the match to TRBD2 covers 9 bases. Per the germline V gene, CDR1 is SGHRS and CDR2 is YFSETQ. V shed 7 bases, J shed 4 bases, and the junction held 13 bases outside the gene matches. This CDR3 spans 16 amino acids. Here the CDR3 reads CASSSMGGGVADTQYF. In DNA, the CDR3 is TGCGCCAGCTCCTCGATGGGCGGGGGGGTTGCAGATACGCAGTATTTT.

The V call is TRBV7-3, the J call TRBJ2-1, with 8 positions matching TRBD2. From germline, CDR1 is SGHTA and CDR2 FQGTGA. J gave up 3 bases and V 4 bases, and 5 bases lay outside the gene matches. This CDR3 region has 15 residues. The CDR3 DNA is TGTGCCAGCAGCTCCGGAGCGGGGGTCTACAATGAGCAGTTCTTC. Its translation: CASSSGAGVYNEQFF. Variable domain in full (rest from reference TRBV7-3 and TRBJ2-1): GAGVSQTPSNKVTEKGKYVELRCDPISGHTALYWYRQSLGQGPEFLIYFQGTGAADDSGLPNDRFFAVRPEGSVSTLKIQRTERGDSAVYLCASSSGAGVYNEQFFGPGTRLTVL.

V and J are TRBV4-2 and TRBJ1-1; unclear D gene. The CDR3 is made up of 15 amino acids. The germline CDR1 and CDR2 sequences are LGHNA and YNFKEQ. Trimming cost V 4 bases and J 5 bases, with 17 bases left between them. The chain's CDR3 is CASSLSDMGGTEAFF. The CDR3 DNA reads TGTGCCAGCAGCCTCTCCGATATGGGAGGAACTGAAGCTTTCTTT.

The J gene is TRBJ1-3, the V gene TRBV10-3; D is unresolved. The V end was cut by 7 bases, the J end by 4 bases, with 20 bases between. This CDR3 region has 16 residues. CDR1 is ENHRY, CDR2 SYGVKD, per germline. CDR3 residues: CAIMGGRREAGNTIYF. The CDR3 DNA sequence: TGTGCCATCATGGGCGGGAGAAGAGAGGCCGGAAACACCATATATTTT.

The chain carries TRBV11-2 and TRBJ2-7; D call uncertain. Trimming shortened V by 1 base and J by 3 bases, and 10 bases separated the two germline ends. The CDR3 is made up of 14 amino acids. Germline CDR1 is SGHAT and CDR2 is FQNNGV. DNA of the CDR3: TGTGCCAGCAGCTTAGGTTCTGGAGACTACGAGCAGTACTTC. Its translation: CASSLGSGDYEQYF.